Listed below are T cell receptor beta chains from one sample, sequenced in a study of human T cells and chemical hapten exposure. TCRdb reprocessed the RACE reads via MiXCR and lists one record per CDR3 protein. Of some 200,000 distinct CDR3 sequences listed, roughly 30% are singletons. The source was whole blood, collected in connection with sensitization to the hapten diphenylcyclopropenone (DPC). The receptors come from a woman between 25 and 40 years old with alopecia areata. Some clones in this sample may be carry-over from other donors' samples. Each CDR3 is given with its conserved first and last residue. Each record gives: D gene, V gene, J gene, clone size, CDR3 DNA, CDR3 protein. D genes are given only for firm matches. Size is omitted from some rows. Given values are once, few, many or a class for expanded clones.

.	TRBV6-2/TRBV6-3	TRBJ2-7	few	TGTGCCAGCAGATTCGACAGAGTGGGCTCCTACGAGCAGTACTTC	CASRFDRVGSYEQYF
.	TRBV7-8	TRBJ1-5	few	TGTGCCAGCAGCTTAGAAGCGGCAGGCAACAATCAGCCCCAGCATTTT	CASSLEAAGNNQPQHF
.	TRBV4-2	TRBJ1-2	few	TGTGCCAGCAGCCAAGACGCCCGGGGCGCGTGGGGCTACACCTTC	CASSQDARGAWGYTF
.	TRBV6-1	TRBJ1-5	.	TGTGCCAGCAGTGAAGCGCACAGGGACGGTCAGCCCCAGCATTTT	CASSEAHRDGQPQHF
TRBD1	TRBV29-1	TRBJ1-1	.	TGCAGCGGGAACAGGGGACTCATGAACACTGAAGCTTTCTTT	CSGNRGLMNTEAFF
TRBD1	TRBV20-1	TRBJ2-5	few	TGCAGTGCGAGAGGACAGGGGTTGATGGAGACCCAGTACTTC	CSARGQGLMETQYF
.	TRBV4-1	TRBJ2-2	few	TGCGCCAGCAGCCCACCGTTTGGCGGGGAGCTGTTTTTT	CASSPPFGGELFF
.	TRBV29-1	TRBJ2-2	few	TGCAGCGGGGGCCCTCAGGACACCGGGGAGCTGTTTTTT	CSGGPQDTGELFF
TRBD1	TRBV4-3	TRBJ2-4	few	TGCGCCAGCAGCCAAGATCTGTTGACAGGGGTTGGCAAAAACATTCAGTACTTC	CASSQDLLTGVGKNIQYF
.	TRBV9	TRBJ2-2	few	TGTGCCAGCAGCGTAATAAACACCGGGGAGCTGTTTTTT	CASSVINTGELFF
TRBD2	TRBV28	TRBJ2-1	.	TGTGCCAGCAGAAAAGCGGGGGGGCCTTTCAATGAGCAGTTCTTC	CASRKAGGPFNEQFF
TRBD1	TRBV7-6	TRBJ2-7	.	TGTGCCAGCAGCCCAAGGAGGGACAGGAGCTCCTACGAGCAGTACTTC	CASSPRRDRSSYEQYF
TRBD1	TRBV6-1	TRBJ2-1	.	TGTGCCAGCGCAGGGGGATCAGGGTGGTCCTACAATGAGCAGTTCTTC	CASAGGSGWSYNEQFF
.	TRBV20-1	TRBJ2-1	few	TGCAGTGCTGGTCCCATGCGAGCTAGCGATGAGCAGTTCTTC	CSAGPMRASDEQFF
.	TRBV28	TRBJ1-3	.	TGTGCCAGCAGTACGCCAAACTCCGGGTCTGGAAACACCATATATTTT	CASSTPNSGSGNTIYF
TRBD2	TRBV20-1	TRBJ2-1	few	TGCAGTGCCCCCGTTGGGACTAGGTCCATCAATGAGCAGTTCTTC	CSAPVGTRSINEQFF
.	TRBV28	TRBJ1-1	.	TGTGCCAGCACCGATGCGGGGGTGGCTGAAGCTTTCTTT	CASTDAGVAEAFF
.	TRBV10-3	TRBJ1-1	.	TGTGCCATCAGTGAGGGGGTACGGGACCCAGCTTTCTTT	CAISEGVRDPAFF
.	TRBV7-3	TRBJ2-2	.	TGTGCCAGCAGTTCCAGGGTCACCGGGGAGCTGTTTTTT	CASSSRVTGELFF
.	TRBV6-1	TRBJ2-6	.	TGTGCCAGCAGGTACAACGTCCTGACTTTC	CASRYNVLTF
.	TRBV10-2	TRBJ2-7	.	TGCGCCAGCAGAGGGCCTGGCGAGCAGTACTTC	CASRGPGEQYF
.	TRBV29-1	TRBJ2-3	.	TGCAGCGGAGCGGCTAGCACAGATACGCAGTATTTT	CSGAASTDTQYF
.	TRBV20-1	TRBJ1-3	many	TGCAGTGCTCGTACAGGGCCAGGAAACACCATATATTTT	CSARTGPGNTIYF
TRBD2	TRBV20-1	TRBJ2-2	.	TGCAGTGCTAGTCCCGCAAGCGGGAGCGAAACCGGGGAGCTGTTTTTT	CSASPASGSETGELFF
.	TRBV4-3	TRBJ2-1	.	TGCGCCAGCAGCCAGCAGGATCCCTGGGGCAATGAGCAGTTCTTC	CASSQQDPWGNEQFF
.	TRBV7-2	TRBJ2-3	.	TGTGCCAGCGGACCGGGACTTCGCACAGATACGCAGTATTTT	CASGPGLRTDTQYF
TRBD2	TRBV11-2	TRBJ2-1	.	TGTGCCAGCAGCTTAGAGTTGCGGGTTGGACTAGCGGGAGCTAGGAATGAGCAGTTCTTC	CASSLELRVGLAGARNEQFF
TRBD1	TRBV28	TRBJ2-3	.	TGTGCCAGCAGTCATAGGGACAGCCTCACAGATACGCAGTATTTT	CASSHRDSLTDTQYF
.	TRBV4-3	TRBJ2-6	.	TGCGCCAGCAGCCAAGGAATCGACGGCAGCTCTGGGGCCAACGTCCTGACTTTC	CASSQGIDGSSGANVLTF
.	TRBV5-1	TRBJ2-2	few	TGCGCCAGCAGCTCAACCCCCCGAGTAATGGACACCGGGGAGCTGTTTTTT	CASSSTPRVMDTGELFF
TRBD2	TRBV7-8	TRBJ2-1	.	TGTGCCAGCAGCTTAGGGGCAGGGAGGGCCGAGAATGAGCAGTTCTTC	CASSLGAGRAENEQFF
.	TRBV10-3	TRBJ1-5	.	TGTGCCATCAGAGAAAAGGACGGTAGCAATCAGCCCCAGCATTTT	CAIREKDGSNQPQHF
TRBD2	TRBV12-3/TRBV12-4	TRBJ2-7	.	TGTGCCAGCAGTTTTCGGACTAGCGGGAGTTTTTTCTACGAGCAGTACTTC	CASSFRTSGSFFYEQYF
.	TRBV6-5	TRBJ1-3	.	TGTGCCAGCAGGGAGACAGTGGCGACCGGAAACACCATATATTTT	CASRETVATGNTIYF
.	TRBV28	TRBJ1-5	.	TGTGCCAGCAGGGGAGCCCGTCGTAGCAATCAGCCCCAGCATTTT	CASRGARRSNQPQHF